The 28 T cell receptor beta chains below come from one sample, sequenced in a study of CD8 T cell repertoires and HIV-1 epitope variants. Assay: immunoSEQ multiplex PCR; the TCRdb copy retains only in-frame clones and omits some. The profile covers roughly 6,000 clones, with less than 75% appearing a single time and less than 45% taken by the ten largest. These TCRs are of unknown antigen specificity. The sequenced sample was cultured CD8+ T cells derived from PBMCs. These receptor sequences come from a male donor with HIV.

The chain uses TRBV7-6 and TRBJ2-1; TRBD2 aligns across 10 bases. The CDR3 consists of 15 residues. CDR1 and CDR2 from the germline V gene are SGHVS and FNYEAQ. J was trimmed by 5 bases and V by 5 bases; bases with no gene match: 6. The CDR3 here is CASSRTSGVNNEQFF. CDR3 DNA sequence: TGTGCCAGCAGCCGCACTAGCGGGGTTAACAATGAGCAGTTCTTC.

This chain connects TRBV6-1 to TRBJ2-2; the D gene is possibly TRBD1 (6 bases). The CDR3 runs 14 residues. CDR1 is MNHNS and CDR2 is SASEGT in the germline V gene. V was cut by 3 bases and J by 5 bases, with 10 bases left in between. The CDR3 region is CASSDKGETGELFF. CDR3 nucleotide sequence: TGTGCCAGCAGTGACAAGGGGGAGACCGGGGAGCTGTTTTTT.

The V call is TRBV28, the J call TRBJ1-4; no firm D call. This CDR3 contains 14 residues. From germline, CDR1 is MDHEN and CDR2 SYDVKM. The V and J ends lost 2 bases and 6 bases respectively, with 10 bases between them. CDR3: CASSLARLDEKLFF. The DNA of the CDR3 is TGTGCCAGCAGTTTAGCCCGGTTGGATGAAAAACTGTTTTTT.

J is TRBJ1-5 and V is TRBV19, with D uncertain. CDR3 length: 15 residues. Germline assignment: CDR1 LNHDA and CDR2 SQIVND (reference sequence). The V end lost 3 bases, the J end lost 4 bases, and 13 bases lay between the germline ends. The CDR3 protein is CASSIGLQTNQPQHF. The CDR3 nucleotides read TGTGCCAGTAGTATTGGATTGCAGACTAATCAGCCCCAGCATTTT.

The CDR3 spells CASSKQGAAPYEQFF. The DNA of the CDR3 is TGTGCCAGCAGCAAGCAGGGGGCAGCCCCGTATGAGCAGTTCTTC. The rearrangement joins TRBV5-6 to TRBJ2-1; 8 nucleotides line up with TRBD1. This CDR3 is built from 15 residues. V lost 4 bases, J lost 8 bases, and 11 bases stayed unmatched. Germline V gene sequence: CDR1 SGHDT, CDR2 YYEEEE. The full variable domain, completed using reference TRBV5-6 and TRBJ2-1, is DAGVTQSPTHLIKTRGQQVTLRCSPKSGHDTVSWYQQALGQGPQFIFQYYEEEERQRGNFPDRFSGHQFPNYSSELNVNALLLGDSALYLCASSKQGAAPYEQFFGPGTRLTVL.

This chain links TRBV28 with TRBJ2-7; D is perhaps TRBD2 (5 bases). The germline V gene has CDR1 MDHEN and CDR2 SYDVKM. The germline V and J ends were trimmed by 3 bases and 3 bases, with 6 bases remaining between them. The CDR3 has 12 residues. For the CDR3, the DNA is TGTGCCAGCAGTTTCCGGGGCTACGAGCAGTACTTC. Amino acid sequence: CASSFRGYEQYF.

This sequence joins TRBV9 and TRBJ2-1; D perhaps matches TRBD2 (5 bases). This CDR3 is built from 15 residues. CDR1 SGDLS and CDR2 YYNGEE come from the germline V gene. With 0 bases removed from V and 5 bases from J, the gap between germline ends came to 12 bases. This CDR3 reads CASSVAGSPHNEQFF. The CDR3 bases are TGTGCCAGCAGCGTAGCGGGGAGTCCTCACAATGAGCAGTTCTTC.

The chain is built from TRBV11-2 and TRBJ2-7; 10 bases are a match to TRBD1. J gave up 2 bases and V 4 bases, and 2 bases lay outside the gene matches. This CDR3 comprises 14 residues. Germline assignment: CDR1 SGHAT and CDR2 FQNNGV. CDR3 coding DNA: TGTGCCAGCAGCTCGGGGACAGGGGCCTACGAGCAGTACTTC. Its translation: CASSSGTGAYEQYF.

This clone is labeled as medium-sized (0.01 to 0.1%). An end of the junction does not agree with germline; a read error may underlie this. The chain recombines TRBV5-6 with TRBJ1-2, with 10 nucleotides matching TRBD1. This CDR3 comprises 14 residues. Germline V gene lookup returns CDR1 SGHDT and CDR2 YYEEEE. The CDR3 spells CASSDPGTGVLGAF. The DNA of the CDR3 is TGTGCCAGCAGCGATCCCGGGACAGGGGTCCTCGGTGCCTTC.

This clone was seen just once. The chain has TRBV6-4 and TRBJ2-1; TRBD2 agrees at 7 bases. Trimming removed 8 bases from V and 7 bases from J; junction bases left unmatched: 11. Germline-derived CDR1 and CDR2 are MRHNA and SNTAGT. The CDR3 loop spans 14 amino acids. The CDR3 DNA reads as TGTGCCAGCCTCTTTAGGCGGGAGAAAAATGAGCAGTTCTTC. As protein: CASLFRREKNEQFF.

This sequence joins TRBV9 and TRBJ1-6; D is unclear. Germline V gene sequence: CDR1 SGDLS, CDR2 YYNGEE. The CDR3 has 18 amino acids. Trimming took 0 bases from V and 7 from J, leaving 20 bases between them. CDR3 loop: CASSVDSFAGSGNSPLHF. Here the CDR3 DNA reads TGTGCCAGCAGCGTAGATTCCTTCGCGGGGTCTGGGAATTCACCCCTCCACTTT.

The rearrangement joins TRBV27 to TRBJ1-1; D uncertain. Germline V CDR1 and CDR2: MNHEY, SMNVEV (reference sequence). The V and J ends lost 1 base and 4 bases respectively, with 10 bases between them. The CDR3 spans 14 residues. The CDR3 reads CASSLYGVGTEAFF. The DNA for the CDR3 is TGTGCCAGCAGTTTATATGGGGTAGGCACTGAAGCTTTCTTT.

Only a few counts were recorded for this clone. This chain joins TRBV5-1 and TRBJ2-1, with 9 bases lining up with TRBD2. The germline V gene encodes CDR1 SGHRS and CDR2 YFSETQ. Trimming took 4 bases from V and 4 from J; bases not matched to a gene: 3. This CDR3 region has 14 residues. The CDR3 is CASSLSGGYNEQFF. CDR3 sequence (DNA): TGCGCCAGCAGCCTTAGCGGGGGTTACAATGAGCAGTTCTTC.

The chain recombines TRBV10-2 with TRBJ2-1, with 10 bases that match TRBD2. There are 16 residues in the CDR3. CDR1 and CDR2 (germline): WSHSY, SAAADI. Losses at the gene ends were 5 bases for V and 2 bases for J; bases not matched to a gene: 6. CDR3 in DNA: TGCGCCAGCAGTCCCACCCTAGCGGGAGCCTACAATGAGCAGTTCTTC. Translating it yields CASSPTLAGAYNEQFF.

With respect to this clone: At one end the junction does not follow the germline gene, possibly because of a read error. The CDR3 is CASSYQGVNEQYF. DNA of the CDR3: TGTGCCAGCAGTTACCAGGGGGTGAACGAGCAGTACTTC. The chain has TRBV10-3 and TRBJ2-7; 7 bases map to TRBD1. The CDR3 covers 13 residues. Germline V lookup: CDR1 ENHRY, CDR2 SYGVKD.

The chain carries TRBV18 and TRBJ1-1; maybe TRBD1 (5 bases). Germline V lookup: CDR1 KGHSH, CDR2 LQKENI. The CDR3 is 16 amino acids. The germline V and J ends were trimmed by 2 bases and 3 bases, with 16 bases remaining between them. CDR3 DNA sequence: TGTGCCAGCTCACCAAGTGGCCTCCCGGGGGACACTGAAGCTTTCTTT. Its protein product is CASSPSGLPGDTEAFF.

The chain has TRBV4-1 and TRBJ2-4; TRBD2 is a possible D gene (6 bases). The length of the CDR3 is 16 residues. V shed 4 bases and J shed 0 bases, with 13 bases lying between them. Germline lookup yields CDR1 MGHRA and CDR2 YSYEKL. The CDR3 reads CASSPPAGLAKNIQYF. DNA of the CDR3: TGCGCCAGCAGCCCCCCCGCGGGGCTAGCCAAAAACATTCAGTACTTC.

This chain uses TRBV7-2 with TRBJ2-2; no definite D call. The V gene lost 2 bases and the J gene lost 7 bases, with 11 bases spanning the gap. This CDR3 region has 14 residues. The germline V gene has CDR1 SGHTA and CDR2 FQGNSA. CDR3 residues: CASSLIAQLGELFF. Here the CDR3 DNA reads TGTGCCAGCAGCTTAATTGCCCAACTCGGGGAGCTGTTTTTT.

This chain joins TRBV7-8 and TRBJ2-7; D unresolved. CDR1 is SGHVS and CDR2 is FQNEAQ in the germline V gene. V dropped 2 bases and J dropped 3 bases, with 8 bases sitting between them. This CDR3 is 13 amino acids long. The CDR3 spells CASSLSRNYEQYF. The CDR3 coding sequence is TGTGCCAGCAGCTTAAGCCGCAACTACGAGCAGTACTTC.

The rearrangement joins TRBV6-5 to TRBJ2-1, with TRBD2 matching over 9 bases. This CDR3 is built from 15 residues. The V and J ends lost 6 bases and 7 bases, in that order; junction bases with no gene match: 10. Germline loops: CDR1 MNHEY, CDR2 SVGAGI. This CDR3 reads CASRLSGTSRNEQFF. The CDR3 DNA sequence: TGTGCCAGCAGACTCAGCGGGACTAGCAGGAATGAGCAGTTCTTC.

V usage is TRBV5-6 and J usage is TRBJ1-1, with D maybe TRBD1 (5 bases). V was pared by 4 bases and J by 7 bases, with 14 bases between. The CDR3 length is 13 residues. Germline-derived CDR1 and CDR2 are SGHDT and YYEEEE. CDR3 amino acids: CASSGDRDGEAFF. The CDR3 bases are TGTGCCAGCAGCGGGGACCGGGACGGTGAAGCTTTCTTT.

The chain couples TRBV7-9 to TRBJ2-5, with TRBD1 matching 11 bases. V shed 0 bases, J shed 11 bases, and the junction held 14 bases outside the gene matches. The CDR3 is 17 amino acids. CDR1 SEHNR and CDR2 FQNEAQ come from the germline V gene (reference sequence). The DNA for the CDR3 is TGTGCCAGCAGCTTAGCAGGACTAGGACAGGGGGCTTATGAGCAGTACTTC. Amino acids: CASSLAGLGQGAYEQYF.

J is TRBJ2-1 and V is TRBV5-1; 7 nucleotides match TRBD1. The V gene end was trimmed by 6 bases and the J gene end by 7 bases; junction bases not matched to a gene: 10. Germline assignment: CDR1 SGHRS and CDR2 YFSETQ. This CDR3 comprises 14 residues. The CDR3 DNA reads as TGCGCCAGCACGCTGGGTCAGGGACAGAATGAGCAGTTCTTC. Residues: CASTLGQGQNEQFF.

The chain joins TRBV5-6 to TRBJ2-2; D possibly uses TRBD1 or TRBD2 (6 bases each). Germline assignment: CDR1 SGHDT and CDR2 YYEEEE. The V end was cut by 0 bases, the J end by 6 bases, with 15 bases between. CDR3 length equals 16 residues. As DNA, the CDR3 is TGTGCCAGCAGCTTGGTAGTGGGGGGCTCCCCCGGGGAGCTGTTTTTT. Protein product: CASSLVVGGSPGELFF.

The chain is built from TRBV28 and TRBJ2-7, with TRBD1 identical over 11 bases. Germline assignment: CDR1 MDHEN and CDR2 SYDVKM. The CDR3 spans 15 residues. V shed 6 bases, J shed 2 bases, and the junction held 6 bases outside the gene matches. The CDR3: CASRGTGGRTYEQYF. CDR3 bases: TGTGCCAGCAGGGGGACAGGGGGAAGAACCTACGAGCAGTACTTC.

This clone has just a few counts. CDR3 loop: CARTGTGPYEQYF. The CDR3 nucleotides are TGTGCCAGAACTGGGACAGGGCCCTACGAGCAGTACTTC. The rearrangement joins TRBV2 to TRBJ2-7; 9 nucleotides match TRBD1. Germline trimming cut 9 bases from V and 2 bases from J; bases unmatched to any gene: 5. The CDR3 totals 13 residues. Germline loops: CDR1 SNHLY, CDR2 FYNNEI.

The chain couples TRBV6-5 to TRBJ2-2; D perhaps matches TRBD1 (6 bases). CDR1 is MNHEY and CDR2 is SVGAGI in the germline V gene. Trimming took 4 bases from V and 1 from J, leaving 7 bases between them. This CDR3 is built from 14 residues. CDR3 sequence (DNA): TGTGCCAGCAGTTCGACAGGGAACACCGGGGAGCTGTTTTTT. It specifies CASSSTGNTGELFF.

This clone has more than one count but fewer than ten. The chain recombines TRBV11-2 with TRBJ2-2, with 8 bases fitting TRBD1. CDR1 is SGHAT and CDR2 is FQNNGV in the germline V gene. V lost 0 bases, J lost 5 bases, and 5 bases stayed unmatched. The CDR3 runs 16 residues. This CDR3 reads CASSLDRDRRTGELFF. In DNA, the CDR3 is TGTGCCAGCAGCTTAGACCGGGACAGGAGGACCGGGGAGCTGTTTTTT.